Listed below are T cell receptor beta chains from one sample, sequenced in a study of T cell responses to AZD1222 COVID-19 vaccine. Only in-frame clones appear in the TCRdb table, and some are missing; sequencing was by immunoSEQ multiplex PCR. The sample has approximately 69,000 clones, 75% to 90% seen once. The sequenced sample was peripheral blood, obtained 28 days after the second AZD1222 dose. Every receptor here comes from an adult who received the AZD1222 COVID-19 vaccine. The CDR3 runs from the conserved cysteine through the conserved F or W. The D gene is left open where the match is weak. Not all rows give a size; the values are once, few, many and, for expanded clones, a class.

TRBV7-6,-,TRBJ2-2,TRBD2,CASTSGGALMAGELFF,TGTGCCAGCACTAGCGGGGGGGCGTTGATGGCCGGGGAGCTGTTTTTT
TRBV5-1,-,TRBJ2-7,-,CASSLGAAPDYEQYF,TGCGCCAGCAGCTTGGGGGCAGCCCCGGACTACGAGCAGTACTTC
TRBV11-3,-,TRBJ2-2,-,CASSLDSFTGELFF,TGTGCCAGCAGCTTAGATTCCTTTACCGGGGAGCTGTTTTTT
TRBV12-2,-,TRBJ1-3,-,CASRLDRTGGYSGNTIYF,TGTGCAAGTCGCTTAGACCGGACAGGGGGCTACTCTGGAAACACCATATATTTT
TRBV10-1,-,TRBJ2-5,TRBD1,CASSTGQDYQETQYF,TGCGCCAGCAGCACGGGACAGGACTATCAAGAGACCCAGTACTTC
TRBV7-3,-,TRBJ2-2,TRBD2,CASSLGGSITGELFF,TGTGCCAGCAGCTTGGGAGGGAGCATCACCGGGGAGCTGTTTTTT
TRBV5-6,-,TRBJ2-7,-,CASSQGSLREQYF,TGTGCCAGCAGCCAGGGCTCCTTACGGGAGCAGTACTTC
TRBV29-1,-,TRBJ2-1,TRBD1,CSVEDFGTGDPSSSYNEQFF,TGCAGCGTTGAAGATTTCGGGACAGGGGACCCATCGAGCTCCTACAATGAGCAGTTCTTC
TRBV5-4,-,TRBJ2-4,TRBD1,CASSRDRGIGSKNIQYF,TGTGCCAGCAGCCGGGACAGGGGGATAGGAAGCAAAAACATTCAGTACTTC
TRBV3-1/TRBV3-2,-,TRBJ2-7,-,CASGGQPNYEQYF,TGTGCCAGCGGAGGACAGCCTAATTACGAGCAGTACTTC
TRBV7-9,-,TRBJ2-7,-,CASSKEWTAYEQYF,TGTGCCAGCAGCAAAGAGTGGACCGCCTACGAGCAGTACTTC
TRBV11-3,-,TRBJ2-1,-,CASSPGVANYNEQFF,TGTGCCAGCAGCCCAGGGGTAGCGAACTACAATGAGCAGTTCTTC
TRBV4-1,-,TRBJ1-1,-,CASSQWDGYTEAFF,TGCGCCAGCAGCCAGTGGGACGGGTACACTGAAGCTTTCTTT
TRBV28,-,TRBJ2-3,TRBD2,CASSSLGLAGELDTQYF,TGTGCCAGCAGTTCCCTCGGACTAGCGGGAGAGTTAGATACGCAGTATTTT
TRBV11-2,-,TRBJ1-1,TRBD1,CASSSLRDRGAFF,TGTGCCAGCAGTTCACTACGGGACAGGGGAGCTTTCTTT
TRBV5-5,-,TRBJ2-6,-,CASSPPGRSGANVLTF,TGTGCCAGCAGCCCTCCGGGGCGCTCTGGGGCCAACGTCCTGACTTTC
TRBV19,-,TRBJ2-1,-,CASGRRNYNEQFF,TGTGCCAGTGGCCGGCGGAACTACAATGAGCAGTTCTTC
TRBV5-1,-,TRBJ2-3,TRBD1,CASTRQGRTDTQYF,TGCGCCAGTACCAGACAGGGGAGGACAGATACGCAGTATTTT
TRBV6-4,-,TRBJ2-1,-,CASSETGTYEQFF,TGTGCCAGCAGTGAAACAGGGACATACGAGCAGTTCTTC
TRBV20-1,once,TRBJ1-1,-,CSASKSNTEAFF,TGCAGTGCTAGTAAGAGCAACACTGAAGCTTTCTTT
TRBV2,-,TRBJ1-4,-,CASNVESGEKLFF,TGTGCCAGCAATGTTGAGTCCGGTGAAAAACTGTTTTTT
TRBV3-1/TRBV3-2,-,TRBJ2-1,TRBD2,CASSQGHSGRGYNEQFF,TGTGCCAGCAGCCAAGGACATAGCGGGAGAGGGTACAATGAGCAGTTCTTC
TRBV20-1,-,TRBJ1-2,-,CSARRGHGYTF,TGCAGTGCTAGGAGGGGCCATGGCTACACCTTC
TRBV5-8,-,TRBJ2-3,-,CASRGWGRLTDTQYF,TGTGCCAGCAGGGGCTGGGGGCGCCTCACAGATACGCAGTATTTT
TRBV11-2,-,TRBJ1-1,TRBD1,CASSRTGDPNTEAFF,TGTGCCAGCAGCAGGACAGGGGACCCGAACACTGAAGCTTTCTTT
TRBV5-1,-,TRBJ2-1,-,CASSLEAGVRYEQFF,TGCGCCAGCAGCTTGGAGGCAGGGGTAAGGTATGAGCAGTTCTTC
TRBV7-9,few,TRBJ2-5,TRBD1,CASSTPTGEQETQYF,TGTGCCAGCAGCACACCGACAGGGGAGCAAGAGACCCAGTACTTC
TRBV3-1/TRBV3-2,-,TRBJ2-2,-,CASSQGASVLLAGELFF,TGTGCCAGCAGCCAAGGGGCGAGCGTATTGTTGGCCGGGGAGCTGTTTTTT
TRBV6-2/TRBV6-3,-,TRBJ2-3,TRBD2,CASSYLTGGTDTQYF,TGTGCCAGCAGTTACCTTACGGGGGGAACAGATACGCAGTATTTT
TRBV6-5,once,TRBJ1-1,TRBD1,CASGLPGQVVEAFF,TGTGCCAGCGGCCTACCGGGACAGGTTGTTGAAGCTTTCTTT
TRBV4-2,-,TRBJ1-1,TRBD1,CASSHRQGLSTEAFF,TGTGCCAGCAGCCACAGACAGGGGTTGAGCACTGAAGCTTTCTTT
TRBV28,-,TRBJ2-1,-,CAILGPRVVEQFF,TGTGCCATCCTAGGACCGCGGGTGGTCGAGCAGTTCTTC
TRBV5-1,-,TRBJ1-4,-,CASSSSSWGEKLFF,TGCGCCAGCAGCTCCTCCAGTTGGGGTGAAAAACTGTTTTTT
TRBV2,-,TRBJ2-5,-,CASSEQRQETQYF,TGTGCCAGCAGTGAACAGCGGCAAGAGACCCAGTACTTC
TRBV5-1,-,TRBJ1-5,-,CASSYSAGQPQHF,TGCGCCAGCAGCTATAGTGCGGGACAGCCCCAGCATTTT
TRBV27,-,TRBJ2-1,-,CASSNSRSEQFF,TGTGCCAGCAGTAACTCCCGGTCGGAGCAGTTCTTC
TRBV7-9,-,TRBJ2-3,-,CASTPPPGRAQYF,TGTGCCAGCACCCCTCCTCCCGGGCGCGCGCAGTATTTT
TRBV7-9,-,TRBJ2-5,TRBD1,CASSWGQGARETQYF,TGTGCCAGCAGCTGGGGACAGGGGGCTAGAGAGACCCAGTACTTC
TRBV20-1,-,TRBJ1-4,TRBD1,CSASKQGLLFF,TGCAGTGCTAGTAAACAGGGGTTACTGTTTTTT
TRBV29-1,-,TRBJ1-1,-,CSVEAQSTEAFF,TGCAGCGTTGAAGCACAGAGCACTGAAGCTTTCTTT
TRBV6-5,-,TRBJ1-1,-,CASSYSIQTNTEAFF,TGTGCCAGCAGTTACTCGATACAGACTAACACTGAAGCTTTCTTT
TRBV6-2/TRBV6-3,-,TRBJ1-2,-,CASSYTWGFDGYTF,TGTGCCAGCAGTTATACGTGGGGGTTCGATGGCTACACCTTC
TRBV27,-,TRBJ2-7,-,CASSLASSGRNYEQYF,TGTGCCAGCAGTTTAGCTTCATCGGGAAGGAACTACGAGCAGTACTTC
TRBV7-9,-,TRBJ2-3,TRBD2,CASRYTGGGQPDTQYF,TGTGCCAGCAGATACACCGGGGGGGGCCAACCAGATACGCAGTATTTT
TRBV10-2,-,TRBJ1-2,-,CASGAGNYGYTF,TGCGCCAGCGGGGCAGGGAACTATGGCTACACCTTC
TRBV7-9,-,TRBJ2-3,-,CASSFLRADTQYF,TGTGCCAGCAGCTTTCTCAGGGCAGATACGCAGTATTTT
TRBV12-2,-,TRBJ1-2,-,CARGQSIRGGYTF,TGTGCCAGAGGCCAGTCTATCCGAGGTGGCTACACCTTC
TRBV18,-,TRBJ2-7,TRBD2,CASSPNSGAYEQYF,TGTGCCAGCTCACCCAATAGCGGGGCTTACGAGCAGTACTTC
TRBV6-2/TRBV6-3,-,TRBJ2-3,-,CASSTINWTPSTDTQYF,TGTGCCAGCAGCACTATTAACTGGACACCTAGCACAGATACGCAGTATTTT
TRBV19,-,TRBJ2-1,-,CASSFFRGFF,TGTGCCAGTAGTTTTTTCAGGGGGTTCTTC